Below are 2 T cell receptor beta chains sequenced from a single sample in a study of CD8 T cells in Susac syndrome. RNA amounts of roughly 0.45 to 1 ug underwent reverse transcription with random hexamers. TCRdb itself ran the immunoSEQ multiplex PCR reads through MiXCR, one entry per CDR3 protein. The table has about 170,000 distinct CDR3 sequences, 90% to 97% seen once. Specimen: CD4+ T cells from PBMCs. Receptors originate from a human donor with Susac syndrome.

This chain connects TRBV30 to TRBJ2-3, with 7 bases matching TRBD1. The V gene's germline CDR1 is GTSNPN and CDR2 SVGIG (reference sequence). Trimming took 7 bases from V and 1 from J; bases not matched to a gene: 2. The CDR3 is 12 amino acids. In nucleotides, the CDR3 is TGTGCCTACGGACAGGGCACAGATACGCAGTATTTT. Translation gives CAYGQGTDTQYF.

V is TRBV9 and J is TRBJ1-3, with D perhaps TRBD1 (6 bases). This CDR3 comprises 17 residues. Germline V gives CDR1 SGDLS, CDR2 YYNGEE. The ends were cut back, 3 bases at V and 0 bases at J, with 16 bases in the middle. The CDR3 bases are TGTGCCAGCAGCGGACAGGACCGCCTAAGCTCTGGAAACACCATATATTTT. Encoded protein: CASSGQDRLSSGNTIYF.